This TCR beta chain comes out of a study of a mutant IDH1 vaccine in newly diagnosed glioma. Across the whole study: Vaccination followed radiotherapy alone by 4-6 weeks, or accompanied temozolomide cycles. Visits V12 and V13 fell at weeks 35 and 47, respectively.

Specified time point: week 35, safety follow-up. With topical imiquimod, each dose of the vaccine consisted of 300 ug of mutant IDH1 20-mer peptide. At weeks 1, 3, 5, 7, 11, 15, 19 and 23, patients received a vaccination, eight in all. The CDR3 runs to 17 residues. Germline V lookup: CDR1 LGHNA, CDR2 YNFKEQ. V lost 3 bases and J 0 bases, leaving 15 bases between the germline ends. The table came from immunoSEQ multiplex PCR; TCRdb's copy has only in-frame clones and leaves some out. Seen here are about 50,000 clones, roughly 80% observed once, and the top ten hold under 4.5%. A note on this clone: Its antigen is undetermined.

This chain uses TRBV4-2 with TRBJ2-1, with D uncertain. The sequencing here drew on PBMCs, taken from a glioma patient whose treatment included an IDH1 peptide vaccine. The sequence was obtained from a woman aged 18-29 years with glioma. The chain's CDR3 is CASSQASRASSYNEQFF. DNA for the CDR3: TGTGCCAGCAGCCAGGCGAGTCGGGCGAGCTCCTACAATGAGCAGTTCTTC.